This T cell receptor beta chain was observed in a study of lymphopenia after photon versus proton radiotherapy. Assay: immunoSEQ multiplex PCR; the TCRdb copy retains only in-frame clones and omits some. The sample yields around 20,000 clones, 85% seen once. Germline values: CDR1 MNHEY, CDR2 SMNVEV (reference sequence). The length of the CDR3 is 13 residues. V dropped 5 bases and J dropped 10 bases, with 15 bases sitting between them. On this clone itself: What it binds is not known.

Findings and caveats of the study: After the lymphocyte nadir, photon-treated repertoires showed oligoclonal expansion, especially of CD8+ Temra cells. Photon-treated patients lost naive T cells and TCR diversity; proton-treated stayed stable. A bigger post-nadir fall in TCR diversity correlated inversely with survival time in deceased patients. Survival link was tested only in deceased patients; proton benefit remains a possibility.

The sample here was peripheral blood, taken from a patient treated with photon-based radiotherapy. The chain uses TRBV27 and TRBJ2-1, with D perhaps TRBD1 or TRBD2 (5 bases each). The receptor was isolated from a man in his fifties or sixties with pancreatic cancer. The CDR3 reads CASSPGAGGEQFF. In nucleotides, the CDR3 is TGTGCCAGCAGTCCCGGGGCCGGTGGGGAGCAGTTCTTC.